This TCR beta chain was captured by sequencing in a study of blood T cell repertoires in COVID-19. Clones were read by immunoSEQ multiplex PCR, and TCRdb kept only the in-frame ones, dropping some. The repertoire consists of around 150,000 clones, with around 80% occurring once and the leading ten covering about 6.4%. The CDR3 contains 13 residues. Trimming pared 4 bases from V and 2 bases from J, leaving 9 bases between. Looked up from germline, CDR1 is LGHDT and CDR2 is YNNKEL (reference sequence). This TCR derives from a human donor in a cohort sampled during active COVID-19. The gene calls are TRBV3-1 (or the pseudogene TRBV3-2) and TRBJ2-7; possible D gene TRBD1, 6 bases. Sequencing was carried out using peripheral blood. The CDR3 sequence is CASSPRGAYEQYF. The CDR3 DNA follows: TGTGCCAGCAGCCCCAGGGGAGCCTACGAGCAGTACTTC.